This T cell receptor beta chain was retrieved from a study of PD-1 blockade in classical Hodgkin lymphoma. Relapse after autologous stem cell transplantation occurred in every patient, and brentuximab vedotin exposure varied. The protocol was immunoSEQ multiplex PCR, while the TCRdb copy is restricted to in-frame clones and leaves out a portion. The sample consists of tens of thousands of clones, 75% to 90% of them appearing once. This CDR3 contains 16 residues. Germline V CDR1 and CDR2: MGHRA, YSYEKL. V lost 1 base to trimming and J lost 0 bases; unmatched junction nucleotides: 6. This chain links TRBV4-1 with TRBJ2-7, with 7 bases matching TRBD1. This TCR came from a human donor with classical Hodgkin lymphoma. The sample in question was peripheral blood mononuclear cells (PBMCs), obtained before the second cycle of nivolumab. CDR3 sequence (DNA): TGCGCCAGCAGCCAAGGCATTGACAGGGCCTCCTACGAGCAGTACTTC. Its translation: CASSQGIDRASYEQYF.